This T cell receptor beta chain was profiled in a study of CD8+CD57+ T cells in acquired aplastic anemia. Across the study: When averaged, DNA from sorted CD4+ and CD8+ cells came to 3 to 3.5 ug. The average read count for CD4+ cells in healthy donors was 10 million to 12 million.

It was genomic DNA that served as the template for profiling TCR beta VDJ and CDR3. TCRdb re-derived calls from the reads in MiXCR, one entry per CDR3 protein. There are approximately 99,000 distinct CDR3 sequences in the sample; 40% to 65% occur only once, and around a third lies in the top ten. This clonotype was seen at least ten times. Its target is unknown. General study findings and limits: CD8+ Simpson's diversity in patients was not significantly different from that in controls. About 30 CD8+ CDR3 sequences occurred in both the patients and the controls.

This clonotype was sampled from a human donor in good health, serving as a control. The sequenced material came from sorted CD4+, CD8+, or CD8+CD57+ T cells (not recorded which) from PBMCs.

The DNA for the CDR3 is TGTGCCAGCAGCTTAGCGACAGGGGGCAGGGATGGCTACACCTTC. It specifies CASSLATGGRDGYTF. The chain has TRBV7-6 and TRBJ1-2; 10 bases are shared with TRBD1. Unmatched junction bases numbered 4, after V lost 0 bases and J lost 6 bases. Looked up from germline, CDR1 is SGHVS and CDR2 is FNYEAQ. The CDR3 runs 15 residues.